One and the same sample provided the 19 T cell receptor beta chains below, sequenced in a study of T cells in Graves' hyperthyroidism and ophthalmopathy. RNA transcripts were the template for amplifying TCR beta CDR3 regions. HTBI primers were used for first-round RT-PCR of the TCR CDR3. Each CDR3 protein is one row after TCRdb ran MiXCR on the multiplex PCR reads. The sample lists about 510,000 distinct CDR3 sequences, 35% to 50% occurring once. The sequenced sample was peripheral blood or thyroid tissue (not recorded which). The receptors here all came from an adult woman with Graves' disease, either hyperthyroidism or ophthalmopathy (not recorded which).

This clonotype showed up just a few times. One base away lies a much larger clone, so this may be a sequencing read error. The rearrangement links TRBV7-2 to TRBJ2-5; 7 bases are shared with TRBD2. The CDR3 covers 13 residues. From germline, CDR1 is SGHTA and CDR2 FQGNSA. CDR3 amino acids: CAGSLNLGGGQYF. For the CDR3, the DNA is TGTGCCGGCAGCCTCAACTTGGGGGGGGGCCAGTACTTC.

This clonotype was observed at least ten times. The rearrangement uses TRBV20-1 and TRBJ1-2; tentative D call: TRBD1 (6 bases). Trimming took off 6 bases at V and 8 bases at J, with 16 bases between the two ends. Germline V gene sequence: CDR1 DFQATT, CDR2 SNEGSKA (reference sequence). The CDR3 loop spans 12 amino acids. CDR3: CSALYRAQGYTF. The CDR3 DNA reads as TGCAGTGCCCTGTACAGGGCTCAAGGCTACACCTTC.

V and J are TRBV29-1 and TRBJ1-1, with D uncertain. V dropped 4 bases and J dropped 5 bases, with 14 bases sitting between them. Germline V gene lookup returns CDR1 SQVTM and CDR2 ANQGSEA. The CDR3 covers 13 residues. The CDR3 loop is CSVVGQMRTEAFF. Written as DNA, the CDR3 is TGCAGCGTTGTCGGGCAGATGAGGACTGAAGCTTTCTTT.

The chain couples TRBV20-1 to TRBJ2-7, with a tentative D call TRBD2 (5 bases). The germline V and J ends were trimmed by 0 bases and 4 bases, with 22 bases remaining between them. This CDR3 has 17 amino acids. Germline loops: CDR1 DFQATT, CDR2 SNEGSKA (reference sequence). In DNA form, the CDR3 reads TGCAGTGCTAGAGACCTGGGCATGGACTCGGTCGGTTACGAGCAGTACTTC. Translated: CSARDLGMDSVGYEQYF.

Only a few counts were recorded for this clonotype. This rearrangement joins TRBV29-1 to TRBJ2-7; 7 bases are shared with TRBD2. CDR1 and CDR2 from the germline V gene are SQVTM and ANQGSEA. The CDR3 is made up of 16 amino acids. The V and J ends lost 8 bases and 1 base, in that order; junction bases with no gene match: 17. The CDR3 spells CSLGGSVGTTSYEQYF. CDR3 DNA sequence: TGCAGCTTGGGGGGGTCGGTGGGTACTACTTCCTACGAGCAGTACTTC.

This clonotype was detected a few times. The chain employs TRBV4-1 and TRBJ1-5; the D gene is possibly TRBD1 (6 bases). Trimming left V 3 bases short and J 0 bases short, with 18 bases between. Germline V gene data show CDR1 as MGHRA and CDR2 as YSYEKL. The CDR3 is 18 amino acids. DNA for the CDR3: TGCGCCAGCAGCCAGGGGGCTCCATTCCCCTATAGCAATCAGCCCCAGCATTTT. Translating it yields CASSQGAPFPYSNQPQHF.

This clonotype has at least ten counts. The gene calls are TRBV20-1 and TRBJ2-5; weak D call: TRBD2 (6 bases). The CDR3 loop spans 14 amino acids. Germline CDR1 is DFQATT and CDR2 is SNEGSKA (reference sequence). The V gene lost 0 bases and the J gene lost 5 bases, with 13 bases spanning the gap. The CDR3 region is CSARDTRRGETQYF. For the CDR3, the DNA is TGCAGTGCTAGAGACACCCGACGGGGGGAGACCCAGTACTTC.

CDR3 sequence reads: CSARGRLSGYTF. In DNA form, the CDR3 reads TGCAGTGCTAGGGGACGGTTGAGTGGCTACACCTTC. The rearrangement uses TRBV20-1 and TRBJ1-2, with D possibly matching TRBD1 (5 bases). Germline V lookup: CDR1 DFQATT, CDR2 SNEGSKA (reference sequence). V lost 3 bases and J lost 7, with 12 bases in between. The CDR3 extends over 12 amino acids.

This clonotype came up once. The chain carries TRBV7-3 and TRBJ1-1; the D is unclear. Per the germline V gene, CDR1 is SGHTA and CDR2 is FQGTGA. The V end lost 4 bases, the J end lost 11 bases, and 17 bases lay between the germline ends. The CDR3 covers 13 residues. The DNA of the CDR3 is TGTGCCAGCAGCTCGCACGTGGGAGAAAGGGCTTTCTTT. Translation gives CASSSHVGERAFF.

This clonotype has a handful of counts. V gene TRBV3-1 combines with J gene TRBJ2-7; 7 nucleotides agree with TRBD2. The CDR3 loop spans 13 amino acids. Germline V lookup: CDR1 LGHDT, CDR2 YNNKEL (reference sequence). Trimming removed 1 base from V and 7 bases from J; junction bases left unmatched: 4. The CDR3 spells CASSQGGAGEQYF. The CDR3 DNA is TGTGCCAGCAGCCAAGGGGGAGCGGGGGAGCAGTACTTC.

This clonotype occurred many times. This chain uses TRBV20-1 with TRBJ1-1; D is unresolved. There are 14 residues in the CDR3. The V and J ends lost 0 bases and 1 base respectively, with 9 bases between them. Germline loops: CDR1 DFQATT, CDR2 SNEGSKA (reference sequence). The CDR3 nucleotides are TGCAGTGCTAGAGAGGGCCAGCCGAACACTGAAGCTTTCTTT. Translating gives CSAREGQPNTEAFF.

This clonotype occurred many times. The CDR3 DNA sequence: TGTGCCAGCAATACACGGGCCTCCTACGAGCAGTACTTC. Its translation: CASNTRASYEQYF. The rearrangement links TRBV28 to TRBJ2-7; no clear D gene. This CDR3 comprises 13 residues. In germline, CDR1 is MDHEN, CDR2 SYDVKM. The V end lost 7 bases, the J end lost 0 bases, and 10 bases lay between the germline ends.

This sequence joins TRBV3-1 and TRBJ2-5; TRBD2 matches at 11 bases. J gave up 7 bases and V 1 base, and 8 bases lay outside the gene matches. The germline gives CDR1 LGHDT, CDR2 YNNKEL (reference sequence). CDR3 length equals 16 residues. CDR3 nucleotide sequence: TGTGCCAGCAGCCAAGCCGGGACTAGCGGAGGGGGGACCCAGTACTTC. The encoded protein is CASSQAGTSGGGTQYF.

With regard to this clonotype: Because the CDR3 is missing its conserved closing phenylalanine or tryptophan, this is likely a read error. The limits of the CDR3 on the DNA are not certain, so only TCRdb's listed CDR3 is given. The chain is built from TRBV29-1 and TRBJ1-3; TRBD1, the table's D call, lacks a check against the DNA. Germline V gene sequence: CDR1 SQVTM, CDR2 ANQGSEA. From its first to its last residue, the CDR3 has 8 amino acids. CDR3 loop: CSVSPTGT.

The chain recombines TRBV29-1 with TRBJ1-2; tentatively, D is TRBD1 (6 bases). The germline V gene has CDR1 SQVTM and CDR2 ANQGSEA. CDR3 length equals 13 residues. The V end lost 7 bases, the J end lost 1 base, and 13 bases lay between the germline ends. The CDR3: CSAMDSVNYGYTF. In DNA form, the CDR3 reads TGCAGCGCCATGGACAGCGTTAACTATGGCTACACCTTC.

This clonotype appeared once. The chain recombines TRBV7-9 with TRBJ2-5; D gene unclear. Germline V lookup: CDR1 SEHNR, CDR2 FQNEAQ (reference sequence). This CDR3 is built from 15 residues. V was shortened by 4 bases and J by 1 base, with 13 bases between the two germline ends. CDR3 residues: CASSSPARSQETQYF. CDR3 DNA sequence: TGTGCCAGCAGCTCCCCTGCCCGGTCCCAAGAGACCCAGTACTTC.

This rearrangement joins TRBV29-1 to TRBJ2-5, with a tentative D call TRBD1 (6 bases). The CDR3 runs to 13 residues. The germline CDR1 and CDR2 sequences are SQVTM and ANQGSEA. Trimming stripped 1 base from V and 3 bases from J, with 9 bases between. The CDR3 reads CSVEGGHKETQYF. CDR3 DNA: TGCAGCGTTGAAGGGGGACACAAAGAGACCCAGTACTTC.

This chain joins TRBV20-1 and TRBJ1-5, with D tentatively TRBD1 (5 bases). Germline V gene lookup returns CDR1 DFQATT and CDR2 SNEGSKA (reference sequence). V lost 3 bases and J lost 6, with 12 bases in between. This CDR3 comprises 13 residues. The CDR3 nucleotides read TGCAGTGCTAGGCCGCAGGGAAGTCAGCCCCAGCATTTT. This sequence encodes CSARPQGSQPQHF.

V is TRBV10-2 and J is TRBJ1-6; D is possibly TRBD1 (6 bases). Trimming shortened V by 3 bases and J by 6 bases, and 30 bases separated the two germline ends. The CDR3 length is 21 residues. Germline values: CDR1 WSHSY, CDR2 SAAADI. The CDR3 DNA sequence: TGCGCCAGCAGTGAAAGGGGGTCAAATAGCAATCAGCCATACCCTAATTCACCCCTCCACTTT. Amino acids: CASSERGSNSNQPYPNSPLHF.